These 10 T cell receptor beta chains were sequenced from one sample in a study of tumor and adjacent non-tumor tissue in lung cancer. RNA was extracted from bulk tissue without any cell sorting. A modified ARM-PCR protocol with three rounds of nested PCR amplified TCRbeta. Via MiXCR, TCRdb re-called the multiplex PCR reads, giving one row per CDR3 protein. The data hold roughly 220,000 distinct CDR3 sequences, with 60% to 75% observed a single time. The sample was lung tumor tissue. All receptors come from a man between 60 and 75 years old with non-small cell lung cancer.

A few counts support this clonotype. The chain recombines TRBV20-1 with TRBJ2-5, with D tentatively TRBD2 (6 bases). V was pared by 6 bases and J by 2 bases, with 10 bases between. The CDR3 is 12 amino acids. The V gene's germline CDR1 is DFQATT and CDR2 SNEGSKA (reference sequence). The CDR3: CSARGTQETQYF. The CDR3 DNA reads TGCAGTGCGCGGGGAACGCAAGAGACCCAGTACTTC.

V and J are TRBV10-2 and TRBJ1-2; weak D call: TRBD1 (5 bases). Looked up from germline, CDR1 is WSHSY and CDR2 is SAAADI. Trimming cost V 5 bases and J 6 bases, with 7 bases left between them. This CDR3 contains 11 residues. The CDR3 nucleotides read TGCGCCAGCAGTTCAGGGCATGGCTACACCTTC. It specifies CASSSGHGYTF.

Regarding this clonotype: Because the CDR3 is missing its conserved closing phenylalanine or tryptophan, this is likely a read error. The rearrangement links TRBV6-6 to TRBJ2-7; D is possibly TRBD1 (6 bases). Looked up from germline, CDR1 is MNHNY and CDR2 is SVGAGI (reference sequence). V dropped 7 bases and J dropped 6 bases, with 13 bases sitting between them. The CDR3 contains 12 residues. The CDR3 DNA reads as TGTGCCAGCATCAAACAGGGCGCCGAGCAGTACCTC. Translated, it gives CASIKQGAEQYL.

This clonotype was counted only a few times. The chain combines TRBV20-1 with TRBJ1-4; D may be TRBD1 (5 bases). The V end lost 6 bases, the J end lost 4 bases, and 15 bases lay between the germline ends. Germline V gene sequence: CDR1 DFQATT, CDR2 SNEGSKA (reference sequence). This CDR3 contains 14 residues. The CDR3 region has the DNA TGCAGTGCAGGTGTCGGGGCAAGTAATGAAAAACTGTTTTTT. As protein: CSAGVGASNEKLFF.

As regards this clonotype: The conserved closing phenylalanine or tryptophan is absent in this CDR3, likely reflecting a read error. This chain connects TRBV12-3 or TRBV12-4 to TRBJ1-1; the D gene is possibly TRBD1 (6 bases). The V end lost 5 bases, the J end lost 5 bases, and 15 bases lay between the germline ends. This CDR3 is built from 14 residues. CDR3 nucleotides: TGTGCCAGCAGTAAAGGGGGAGGGAGTACTGAAGCTTTCCTT. It specifies CASSKGGGSTEAFL.

Concerning this clonotype itself: At one of its ends the junction is not consistent with the germline gene, which may arise from a read error. J is TRBJ1-1 and V is TRBV4-2; D is perhaps TRBD1 (6 bases). CDR3 length: 14 amino acids. Germline V lookup: CDR1 LGHNA, CDR2 YNFKEQ. The CDR3 nucleotides are TGTGCCAGCAGCGCCAGGGGATTTAACAATGAAACTTTCTTT. Translation gives CASSARGFNNETFF.

This clonotype was found once. V is TRBV20-1 and J is TRBJ2-7; 7 positions match TRBD1. The ends lost 8 bases at V and 3 bases at J; junction bases unmatched: 10. The CDR3 totals 13 residues. CDR1 is DFQATT and CDR2 is SNEGSKA in the germline V gene (reference sequence). The CDR3 DNA reads as TGCAGTACCCCGACAGGGAGCAGCTACGAGCAGTACTTC. This encodes CSTPTGSSYEQYF.

Regarding this clonotype: The conserved phenylalanine or tryptophan normally closing the CDR3 is absent here, so this likely arose from a read error. The chain combines TRBV6-6 with TRBJ1-5; D uncertain. The length of the CDR3 is 12 residues. The V end was cut by 7 bases, the J end by 2 bases, with 6 bases between. CDR1 and CDR2 from the germline V gene are MNHNY and SVGAGI (reference sequence). For the CDR3, the DNA is TGTGCCAGCAAAGGCGGCAATCAGCCCCAGCATCTT. This sequence encodes CASKGGNQPQHL.

This chain uses TRBV5-6 with TRBJ1-1; D ambiguous. Germline V gene data show CDR1 as SGHDT and CDR2 as YYEEEE. The CDR3 runs 13 residues. Trimming took off 1 base at V and 7 bases at J, with 11 bases between the two ends. CDR3: CASSLSHGNEAFF. CDR3 coding DNA: TGTGCCAGCAGCTTGTCTCATGGGAATGAAGCTTTCTTT.

The chain combines TRBV20-1 with TRBJ2-5; D is unclear. Per germline, CDR1 DFQATT and CDR2 SNEGSKA (reference sequence). The V end was cut by 0 bases, the J end by 7 bases, with 18 bases between. The length of the CDR3 is 15 residues. The CDR3 nucleotides are TGCAGTGCTAGAGATCGGGCGATGCCCGTAGGGACCCAGTACTTC. Amino acids: CSARDRAMPVGTQYF.